These 10 T cell receptor beta chains were sequenced from one sample in a study of blood T cells in healthy people across ages. Then a second PCR, running roughly 7 to 11 cycles, was carried out with a sample-barcoded 5' primer and a J-beta primer mix. TCRdb fed the 5' RACE reads into MiXCR, producing one record per CDR3 protein. Here the sample spans some 900,000 distinct CDR3 sequences, 48% being singletons. Sequenced sample: blood. The receptor set was obtained from a young man in good health.

The J gene is TRBJ2-5, the V gene TRBV29-1; 12 bases line up with TRBD1. This CDR3 region has 14 residues. V gave up 7 bases and J gave up 4 bases; unmatched junction bases: 7. The germline V gene encodes CDR1 SQVTM and CDR2 ANQGSEA. CDR3 protein: CSAWDRGPGETQYF. CDR3 coding DNA: TGCAGCGCCTGGGACAGGGGGCCAGGAGAGACCCAGTACTTC.

The V gene is TRBV2, the J gene TRBJ2-7; the match to TRBD1 covers 8 bases. Germline-derived CDR1 and CDR2 are SNHLY and FYNNEI. CDR3 length: 16 amino acids. The V gene end was trimmed by 7 bases and the J gene end by 2 bases; junction bases not matched to a gene: 13. Written as DNA, the CDR3 is TGTGCCAGCATCCCCGCTCGGGGGACAGGTCCCTACGAGCAGTACTTC. Its translation is CASIPARGTGPYEQYF. The whole variable domain, filled in from reference TRBV2 and TRBJ2-7, reads EPEVTQTPSHQVTQMGQEVILRCVPISNHLYFYWYRQILGQKVEFLVSFYNNEISEKSEIFDDQFSVERPDGSNFTLKIRSTKLEDSAMYFCASIPARGTGPYEQYFGPGTRLTVT.

This clonotype appeared once. The chain employs TRBV20-1 and TRBJ2-1, with 7 bases lining up with TRBD1. Trimming at V came to 3 bases and at J to 9 bases, leaving 14 bases not matched to a gene. In germline, CDR1 is DFQATT, CDR2 SNEGSKA (reference sequence). CDR3 length equals 15 residues. CDR3 loop: CSASSHDRVGSEQFF. CDR3 coding DNA: TGCAGTGCTAGCAGTCACGACAGGGTGGGCAGTGAGCAGTTCTTC.

This clonotype turned up a few times. The CDR3 DNA is TGCAGTGCTACTATGGGTATCATTTACGAGCAGTACTTC. The encoded protein is CSATMGIIYEQYF. The genes are TRBV20-1 and TRBJ2-5; D is uncertain. The end of the DNA fits TRBJ2-7 better, so the J call may be wrong. This CDR3 is built from 13 residues. CDR1 is DFQATT and CDR2 is SNEGSKA in the germline V gene (reference sequence).

This chain joins TRBV4-3 and TRBJ2-5; TRBD2 matches at 7 bases. The junction had 10 bases not matched to a gene; V was cut back by 4 bases and J by 5 bases. Germline-derived CDR1 and CDR2 are LGHNA and YSLEER. The CDR3 has 15 amino acids. In DNA, the CDR3 is TGCGCCAGCAGCCCCAACCGACTAGCAGGGGAGACCCAGTACTTC. Its protein product is CASSPNRLAGETQYF.

This clonotype was detected a few times. The J gene is TRBJ2-4, the V gene TRBV6-1; 9 bases are a match to TRBD1. The assigned J gene may be wrong: the sequence end matches TRBJ2-7 better. CDR1 and CDR2 from the germline V gene are MNHNS and SASEGT. The CDR3 length is 14 residues. The CDR3 DNA follows: TGTGCCAGCAGGTATCCGGGACAGGGTGGCGAGCAGTACTTC. Translation gives CASRYPGQGGEQYF.

Concerning this clonotype itself: An end of the junction does not agree with germline; a read error may underlie this. The V gene is TRBV7-6, the J gene TRBJ1-6, with D uncertain. Germline CDR1 reads SGHVS; CDR2 reads FNYEAQ. This CDR3 has 15 amino acids. The CDR3 region is CTSSLQPADNSPLHF. CDR3 nucleotides: TGTACCAGCAGCTTGCAGCCGGCCGATAATTCACCCCTCCACTTT. The whole variable domain, filled in from reference TRBV7-6 and TRBJ1-6, reads GAGVSQSPRYKVTKRGQDVALRCDPISGHVSLYWYRQALGQGPEFLTYFNYEAQQDKSGLPNDRFSAERPEGSISTLTIQRTEQRDSAMYRCTSSLQPADNSPLHFGNGTRLTVT.

The gene calls are TRBV20-1 and TRBJ1-5; 8 nucleotides match TRBD1. The CDR3 spans 16 residues. CDR1 is DFQATT, CDR2 SNEGSKA, per germline (reference sequence). Trimming took 0 bases from V and 1 from J; bases not matched to a gene: 5. The CDR3: CSARDLQGASNQPQHF. CDR3 nucleotides: TGCAGTGCTAGAGATTTGCAGGGGGCAAGCAATCAGCCCCAGCATTTT.

The chain recombines TRBV20-1 with TRBJ2-7; D is possibly TRBD1 (5 bases). V lost 4 bases, J lost 2 bases, and 12 bases lay in between. Looked up from germline, CDR1 is DFQATT and CDR2 is SNEGSKA (reference sequence). The CDR3 has 13 amino acids. CDR3: CSAKGIRAYEQYF. CDR3 nucleotide sequence: TGCAGTGCTAAAGGGATCAGGGCCTACGAGCAGTACTTC.

The chain uses TRBV6-1 and TRBJ2-7; 10 bases are a match to TRBD1. V shed 8 bases and J 2 bases; nucleotides not matched to a gene: 6. The germline V gene has CDR1 MNHNS and CDR2 SASEGT. CDR3 length: 14 residues. The CDR3 loop reads CASGQGGETYEQYF. CDR3 bases: TGTGCCAGCGGACAGGGGGGTGAAACCTACGAGCAGTACTTC.